Reported below is one TCR beta chain. This clonotype appeared many times. It has no known antigen specificity. No quality values exist for individual bases; no much larger clone is one base distant. Read against the paper, the sample's treatment or condition label means: allogeneic hematopoietic cell transplantation with graft depleted of TCRalphabeta T cells and CD19 B cells. The transplant recipients were children given TCRalphabeta/CD19-depleted allogeneic hematopoietic cell grafts. Libraries were built with PCR. Sequencing took place on an Illumina HiSeq 2500. To normalize quantification of the TCRbeta repertoire, the TCR libraries were built with molecular barcoding that relied on unique molecular identifiers. TCRdb handled the public reads itself, with Q25 trimming in fastp and clone calling in MiXCR, and kept productive beta chains. Rows are combined by CDR3 protein, so each entry shows the most common genes and DNA. The sample includes about 160,000 distinct CDR3 sequences, with around 10% observed a single time. Less than 15% of the sample is held by the ten biggest clonotypes.

The entry originates in a study of T-cell reconstitution after alpha-beta-depleted transplantation in children (dated by TCRdb to 2016 to 2017). Regarding the study in general: Using TCR repertoire profiling, the study quantitatively followed how T-cell immune reconstitution unfolded in children after TCRalphabeta/CD19-depleted allogeneic hematopoietic cell transplantation. Overall study outcomes, separate from this receptor: Apparently early alphabetaT-cell count recovery about two months after transplant reportedly relied on only several hundred rapidly expanded clones derived from non-depleted graft cells. In some patients, the high TCRbeta diversity seen at day 60 was put down to recipient T cells and intrathymic progenitors that had survived conditioning. Over the following months the frequencies of hyperexpanded clones went down, and after one year T-cell counts and TCRbeta diversity were mostly credited to newly produced T cells.

As encoded in the germline V gene, CDR1 is SGHRS while CDR2 is YFSETQ. Including cysteine and phenylalanine, the CDR3 has 13 amino acids. The CDR3 DNA has 39 bases and is translated from base 1. V is clipped by 3 bases and J by 4 bases, and the sequence between their germline boundaries is 7 bases long. The specimen was PBMCs, collected before TCRalphabeta/CD19-depleted stem cell transplant. This sequence was found in a boy aged 2 to 9 with acute myeloid leukemia, due to receive a stem cell transplant. The chain joins TRBV5-1 to TRBJ2-2, with the D gene not confidently named. The DNA sequence follows: TGCGCCAGCAGCTGGCAGGCCACCGGGGAGCTGTTTTTT. It translates as CASSWQATGELFF.